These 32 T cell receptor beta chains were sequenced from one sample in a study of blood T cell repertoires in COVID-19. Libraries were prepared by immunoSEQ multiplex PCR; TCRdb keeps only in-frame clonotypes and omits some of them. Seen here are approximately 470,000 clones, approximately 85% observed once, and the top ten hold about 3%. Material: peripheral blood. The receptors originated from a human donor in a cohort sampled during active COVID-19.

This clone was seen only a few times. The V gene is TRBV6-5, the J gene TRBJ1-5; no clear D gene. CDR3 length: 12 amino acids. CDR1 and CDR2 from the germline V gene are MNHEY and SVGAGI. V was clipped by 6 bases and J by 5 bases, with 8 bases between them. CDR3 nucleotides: TGTGCCAGCAGGGCAGGCCATCAGCCCCAGCATTTT. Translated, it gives CASRAGHQPQHF.

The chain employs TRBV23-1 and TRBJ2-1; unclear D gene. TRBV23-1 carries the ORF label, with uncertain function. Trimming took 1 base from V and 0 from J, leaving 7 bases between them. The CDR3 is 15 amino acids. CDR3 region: CASSQYPSSYNEQFF. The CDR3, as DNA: TGCGCCAGCAGTCAATACCCGAGCTCCTACAATGAGCAGTTCTTC.

The CDR3 DNA follows: TGTGCCAGCAGCTTAATGGCTAGCGCCAAAAACATTCAGTACTTC. It specifies CASSLMASAKNIQYF. The chain couples TRBV7-2 to TRBJ2-4, with D possibly being TRBD2 (5 bases). The CDR3 runs to 15 residues. Germline V gene lookup returns CDR1 SGHTA and CDR2 FQGNSA. V gave up 2 bases and J gave up 1 base, with 9 bases separating them.

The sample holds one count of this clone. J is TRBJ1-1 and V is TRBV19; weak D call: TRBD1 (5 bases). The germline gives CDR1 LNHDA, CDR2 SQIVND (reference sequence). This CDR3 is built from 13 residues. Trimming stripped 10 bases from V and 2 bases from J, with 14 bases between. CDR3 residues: CATSRRGNTEAFF. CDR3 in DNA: TGTGCCACCTCACGGAGGGGAAACACTGAAGCTTTCTTT.

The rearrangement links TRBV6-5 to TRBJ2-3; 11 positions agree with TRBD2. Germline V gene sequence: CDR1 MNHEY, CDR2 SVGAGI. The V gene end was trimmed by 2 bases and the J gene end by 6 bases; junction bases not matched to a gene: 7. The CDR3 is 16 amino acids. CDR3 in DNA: TGTGCCAGCAGTTACCGACTAGCGGGAATACCGGATACGCAGTATTTT. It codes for CASSYRLAGIPDTQYF.

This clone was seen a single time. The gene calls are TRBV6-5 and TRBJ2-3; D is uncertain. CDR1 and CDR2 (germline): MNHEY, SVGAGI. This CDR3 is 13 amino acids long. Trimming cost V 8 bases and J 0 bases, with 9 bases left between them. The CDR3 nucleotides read TGTGCCAGCGTCACTCCTAGCACAGATACGCAGTATTTT. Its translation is CASVTPSTDTQYF.

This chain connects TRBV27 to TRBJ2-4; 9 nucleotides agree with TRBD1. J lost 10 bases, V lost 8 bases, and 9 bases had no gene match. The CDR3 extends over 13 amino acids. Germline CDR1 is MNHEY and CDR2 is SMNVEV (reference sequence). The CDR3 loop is CASLGDRERIQYF. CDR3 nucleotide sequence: TGTGCCAGCCTCGGGGACAGGGAGCGTATTCAGTACTTC.

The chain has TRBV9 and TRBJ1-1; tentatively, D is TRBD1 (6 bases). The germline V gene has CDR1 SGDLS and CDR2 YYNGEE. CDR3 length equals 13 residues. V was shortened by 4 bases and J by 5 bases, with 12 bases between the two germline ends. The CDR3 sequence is CASSFTGITEAFF. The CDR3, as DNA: TGTGCCAGCAGCTTTACAGGGATTACTGAAGCTTTCTTT.

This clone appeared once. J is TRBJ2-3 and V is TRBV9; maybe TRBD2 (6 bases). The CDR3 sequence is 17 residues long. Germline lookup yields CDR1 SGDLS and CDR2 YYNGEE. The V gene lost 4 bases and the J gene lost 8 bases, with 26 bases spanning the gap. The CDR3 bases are TGTGCCAGCAGCACCGGAGGGGCAAGGGGACCCCTCAGTACGCAGTATTTT. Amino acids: CASSTGGARGPLSTQYF.

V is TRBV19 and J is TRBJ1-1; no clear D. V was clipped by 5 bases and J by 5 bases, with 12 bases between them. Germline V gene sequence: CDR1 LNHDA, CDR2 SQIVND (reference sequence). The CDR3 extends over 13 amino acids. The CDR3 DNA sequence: TGTGCCAGTAGTTTAGGGAGGGTAACTGAAGCTTTCTTT. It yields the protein CASSLGRVTEAFF.

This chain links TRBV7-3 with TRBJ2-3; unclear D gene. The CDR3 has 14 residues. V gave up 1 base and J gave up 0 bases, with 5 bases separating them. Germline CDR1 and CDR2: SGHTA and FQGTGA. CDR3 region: CASSLMRSTDTQYF. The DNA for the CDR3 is TGTGCCAGCAGCTTAATGCGCAGCACAGATACGCAGTATTTT.

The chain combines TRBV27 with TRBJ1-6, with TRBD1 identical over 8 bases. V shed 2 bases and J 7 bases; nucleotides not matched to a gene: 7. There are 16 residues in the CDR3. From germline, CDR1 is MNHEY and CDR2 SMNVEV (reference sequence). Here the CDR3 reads CASSLEGDRTNSPLHF. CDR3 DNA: TGTGCCAGCAGTTTAGAAGGGGACAGGACGAATTCACCCCTCCACTTT.

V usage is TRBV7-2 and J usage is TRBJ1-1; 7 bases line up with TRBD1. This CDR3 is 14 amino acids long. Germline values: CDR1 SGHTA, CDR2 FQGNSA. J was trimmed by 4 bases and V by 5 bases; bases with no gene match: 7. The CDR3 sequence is CASSANRGITEAFF. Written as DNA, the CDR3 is TGTGCCAGCAGCGCCAACAGGGGTATCACTGAAGCTTTCTTT.

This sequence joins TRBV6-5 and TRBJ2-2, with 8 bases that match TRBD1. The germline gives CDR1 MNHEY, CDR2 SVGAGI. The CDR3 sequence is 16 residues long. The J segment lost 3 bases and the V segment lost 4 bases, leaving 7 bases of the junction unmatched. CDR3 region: CASSFLRGQDTGELFF. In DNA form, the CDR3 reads TGTGCCAGCAGTTTCCTCAGGGGGCAGGACACCGGGGAGCTGTTTTTT.

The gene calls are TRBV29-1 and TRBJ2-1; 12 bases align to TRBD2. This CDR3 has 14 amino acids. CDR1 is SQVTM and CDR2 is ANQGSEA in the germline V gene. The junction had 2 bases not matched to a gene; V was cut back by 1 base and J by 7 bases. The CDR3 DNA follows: TGCAGCGTTGAAGGGCTAGCGGGAGGGAATGAGCAGTTCTTC. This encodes CSVEGLAGGNEQFF.

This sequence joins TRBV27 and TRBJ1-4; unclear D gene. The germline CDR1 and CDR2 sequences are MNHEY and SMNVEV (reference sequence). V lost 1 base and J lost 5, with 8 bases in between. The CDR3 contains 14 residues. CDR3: CASSLFAENEKLFF. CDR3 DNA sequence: TGTGCCAGCAGTTTATTTGCGGAGAATGAAAAACTGTTTTTT.

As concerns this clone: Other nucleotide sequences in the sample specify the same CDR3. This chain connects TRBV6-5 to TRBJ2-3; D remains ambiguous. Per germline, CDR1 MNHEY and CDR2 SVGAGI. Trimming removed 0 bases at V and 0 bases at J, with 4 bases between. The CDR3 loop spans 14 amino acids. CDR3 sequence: CASSYSTSTDTQYF. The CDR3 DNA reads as TGTGCCAGCAGTTACTCGACAAGCACAGATACGCAGTATTTT.

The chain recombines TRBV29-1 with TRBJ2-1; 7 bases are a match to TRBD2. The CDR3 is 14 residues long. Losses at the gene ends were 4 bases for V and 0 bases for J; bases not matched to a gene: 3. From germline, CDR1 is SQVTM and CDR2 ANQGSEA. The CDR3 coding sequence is TGCAGCGTTGGGGGCGGGAGCTCCTACAATGAGCAGTTCTTC. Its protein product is CSVGGGSSYNEQFF.

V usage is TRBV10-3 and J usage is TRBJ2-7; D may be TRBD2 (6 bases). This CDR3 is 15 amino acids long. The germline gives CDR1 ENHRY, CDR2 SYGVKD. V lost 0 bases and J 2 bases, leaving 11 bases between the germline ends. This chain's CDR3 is CAISESSGATYEQYF. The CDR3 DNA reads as TGTGCCATCAGTGAGTCATCGGGAGCAACCTACGAGCAGTACTTC.

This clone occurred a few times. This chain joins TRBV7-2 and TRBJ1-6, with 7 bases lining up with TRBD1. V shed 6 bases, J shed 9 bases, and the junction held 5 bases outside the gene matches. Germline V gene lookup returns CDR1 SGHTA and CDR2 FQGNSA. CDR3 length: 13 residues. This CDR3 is CASSSDRASPLHF. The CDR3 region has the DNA TGTGCCAGCAGTTCAGACAGGGCTTCACCCCTCCACTTT.

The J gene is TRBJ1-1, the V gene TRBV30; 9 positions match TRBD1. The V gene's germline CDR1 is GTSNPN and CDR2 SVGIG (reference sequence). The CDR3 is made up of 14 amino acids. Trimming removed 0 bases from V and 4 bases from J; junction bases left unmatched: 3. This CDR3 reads CAWSVTGGATEAFF. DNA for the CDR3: TGTGCCTGGAGTGTGACAGGGGGTGCCACTGAAGCTTTCTTT.

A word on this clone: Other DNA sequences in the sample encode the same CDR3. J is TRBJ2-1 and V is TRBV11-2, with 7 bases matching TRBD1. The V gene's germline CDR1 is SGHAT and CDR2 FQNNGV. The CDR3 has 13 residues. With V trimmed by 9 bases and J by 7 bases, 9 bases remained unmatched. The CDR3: CASSPDRRNEQFF. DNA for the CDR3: TGTGCCAGTAGCCCGGACAGGAGAAATGAGCAGTTCTTC.

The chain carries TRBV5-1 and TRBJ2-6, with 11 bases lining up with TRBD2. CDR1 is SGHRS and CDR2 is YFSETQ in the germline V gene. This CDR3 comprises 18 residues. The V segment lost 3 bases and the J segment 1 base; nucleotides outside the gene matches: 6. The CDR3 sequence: CASSYGASGRSGANVLTF. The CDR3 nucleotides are TGCGCCAGCAGCTATGGGGCTAGCGGGAGGTCTGGGGCCAACGTCCTGACTTTC.

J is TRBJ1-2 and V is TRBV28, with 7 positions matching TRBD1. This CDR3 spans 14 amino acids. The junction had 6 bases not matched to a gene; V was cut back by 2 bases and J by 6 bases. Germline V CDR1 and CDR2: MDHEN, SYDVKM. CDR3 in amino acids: CASSLGAGGNGYTF. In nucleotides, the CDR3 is TGTGCCAGCAGTTTAGGGGCAGGGGGTAATGGCTACACCTTC.

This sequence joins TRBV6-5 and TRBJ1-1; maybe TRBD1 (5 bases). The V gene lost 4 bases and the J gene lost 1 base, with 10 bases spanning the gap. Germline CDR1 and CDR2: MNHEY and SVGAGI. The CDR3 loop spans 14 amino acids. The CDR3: CASSFRARNTEAFF. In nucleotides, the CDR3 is TGTGCCAGCAGTTTCAGGGCGCGGAACACTGAAGCTTTCTTT.

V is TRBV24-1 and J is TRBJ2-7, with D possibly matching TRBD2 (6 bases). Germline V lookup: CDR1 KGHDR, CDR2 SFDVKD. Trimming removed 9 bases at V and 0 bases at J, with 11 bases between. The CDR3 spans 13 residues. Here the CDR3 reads CATGDGSSYEQYF. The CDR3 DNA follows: TGTGCCACCGGGGACGGGAGCTCCTACGAGCAGTACTTC.

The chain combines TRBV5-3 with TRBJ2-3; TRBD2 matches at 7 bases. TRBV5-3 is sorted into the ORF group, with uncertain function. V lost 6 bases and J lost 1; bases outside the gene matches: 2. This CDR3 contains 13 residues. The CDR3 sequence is CARITSGTDTQYF. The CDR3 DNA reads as TGTGCCAGAATTACTAGCGGCACAGATACGCAGTATTTT.

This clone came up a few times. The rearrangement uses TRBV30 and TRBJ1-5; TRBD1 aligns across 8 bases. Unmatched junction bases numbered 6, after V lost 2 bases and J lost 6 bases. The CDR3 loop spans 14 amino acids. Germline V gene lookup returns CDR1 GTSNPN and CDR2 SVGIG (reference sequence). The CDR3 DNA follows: TGTGCCTGGAGTCGGACAGGGAGATTTCAGCCCCAGCATTTT. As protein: CAWSRTGRFQPQHF.

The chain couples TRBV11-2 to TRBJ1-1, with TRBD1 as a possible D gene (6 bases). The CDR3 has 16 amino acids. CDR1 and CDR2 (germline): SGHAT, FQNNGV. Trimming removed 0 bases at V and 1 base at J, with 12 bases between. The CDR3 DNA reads TGTGCCAGCAGCTTAGAGCCAGGGGTGGGGAACACTGAAGCTTTCTTT. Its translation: CASSLEPGVGNTEAFF.

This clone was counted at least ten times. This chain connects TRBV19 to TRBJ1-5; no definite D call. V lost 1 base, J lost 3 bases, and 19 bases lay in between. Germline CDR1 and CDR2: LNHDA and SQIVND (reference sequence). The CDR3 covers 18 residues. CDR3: CASSIGLGGLPINQPQHF. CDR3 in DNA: TGTGCCAGTAGTATAGGGTTAGGAGGGCTCCCAATCAATCAGCCCCAGCATTTT.

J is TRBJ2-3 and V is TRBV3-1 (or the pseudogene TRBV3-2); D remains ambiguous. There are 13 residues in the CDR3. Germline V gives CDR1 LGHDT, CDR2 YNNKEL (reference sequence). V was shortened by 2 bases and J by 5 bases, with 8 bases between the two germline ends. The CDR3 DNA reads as TGTGCCAGCAGCCAAACATGGAGAGATACGCAGTATTTT. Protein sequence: CASSQTWRDTQYF.

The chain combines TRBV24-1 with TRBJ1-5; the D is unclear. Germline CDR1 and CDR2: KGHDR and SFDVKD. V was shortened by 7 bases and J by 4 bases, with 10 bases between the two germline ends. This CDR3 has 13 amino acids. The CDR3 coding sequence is TGTGCCACCAGGGCCAGGCAAAATCAGCCCCAGCATTTT. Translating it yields CATRARQNQPQHF.